The 12 T cell receptor beta chains below were found in one sample sequenced in a study of regulatory T cells in long-lasting Graves disease. Both iRepertoire HTBI primers and Arm-PCR of CDR3 regions were used to build the TCR beta libraries. Each CDR3 protein gets one entry after TCRdb re-called the multiplex PCR reads with MiXCR. The data show some 330,000 distinct CDR3 sequences, with 23% seen just once and approximately 30% held by the top ten. Sample time point: persistent/refractory GD, antithyroid drugs over 5 years with positive TRAb. After RNA was extracted from PBMCs, the TCR library was made from it. Sequenced material: peripheral blood mononuclear cells (PBMCs), taken when the disease was refractory, from a patient treated with antithyroid drugs. The receptors shown here come from a woman between 35 and 50 years old with Graves disease.

This chain uses TRBV29-1 with TRBJ1-1; D is ambiguous. The CDR3 consists of 13 residues. V lost 6 bases to trimming and J lost 3 bases, with 14 bases between them. CDR1 is SQVTM and CDR2 is ANQGSEA in the germline V gene. The CDR3 region is CSVAKTTDTEAFF. The CDR3 coding sequence is TGCAGCGTGGCCAAGACGACGGACACTGAAGCTTTCTTT.

In its sample, this clonotype was seen many times. The V call is TRBV24-1, the J call TRBJ2-5; the D gene could be TRBD1 or TRBD2 (6 bases each). This CDR3 has 13 amino acids. Germline V gives CDR1 KGHDR, CDR2 SFDVKD. The V and J ends lost 9 bases and 1 base respectively, with 11 bases between them. For the CDR3, the DNA is TGTGCCACCGGGGGGCAGCCCCAAGAGACCCAGTACTTC. Protein product: CATGGQPQETQYF.

This clonotype was counted a few times. The chain couples TRBV7-8 to TRBJ2-2, with D perhaps TRBD2 (5 bases). Trimming stripped 1 base from V and 1 base from J, with 13 bases between. This CDR3 has 17 residues. The germline CDR1 and CDR2 sequences are SGHVS and FQNEAQ. For the CDR3, the DNA is TGTGCCAGCAGCTTAGAAGTTTACGGGGAGAACACCGGGGAGCTGTTTTTT. Its translation is CASSLEVYGENTGELFF.

This clonotype appeared a few times. Being one base from a much bigger clone, this may be a read error. The chain couples TRBV2 to TRBJ1-1, with D unresolved. V was pared by 6 bases and J by 5 bases, with 16 bases between. Germline V CDR1 and CDR2: SNHLY, FYNNEI. This CDR3 is 14 amino acids long. The CDR3 coding sequence is TGTGCCAGCAGAAAACGGGGAACGGCGACTGAAGCTTTCTTT. As protein: CASRKRGTATEAFF.

This chain links TRBV28 with TRBJ2-1; 7 nucleotides align to TRBD2. Germline lookup yields CDR1 MDHEN and CDR2 SYDVKM. With V trimmed by 5 bases and J by 3 bases, 7 bases remained unmatched. This CDR3 spans 15 amino acids. The chain's CDR3 is CASSRSGDYYNEQFF. As DNA, the CDR3 is TGTGCCAGCAGTAGAAGCGGGGACTACTACAATGAGCAGTTCTTC.

This clonotype was observed at least ten times. The chain uses TRBV2 and TRBJ1-1, with D unresolved. The germline V gene encodes CDR1 SNHLY and CDR2 FYNNEI. This CDR3 spans 15 amino acids. Deletions cut 2 bases from V and 8 bases from J, with 18 bases between. DNA for the CDR3: TGTGCCAGCAGTGAATCTCTAACATACACTACGGAAGCTTTCTTT. Its protein is CASSESLTYTTEAFF.

There are many counts of this clonotype. The genes are TRBV12-3 or TRBV12-4 and TRBJ1-4; D unclear. CDR3 size: 11 residues. V lost 3 bases to trimming and J lost 10 bases, with 6 bases between them. CDR3 sequence: CASSLSGKLFF. For the CDR3, the DNA is TGTGCCAGCAGTTTGTCGGGAAAACTGTTTTTT.

This clonotype was seen many times. This sequence joins TRBV10-2 and TRBJ1-5, with unresolved D. The CDR3 has 16 amino acids. V shed 0 bases and J shed 1 base, with 10 bases lying between them. The germline V gene encodes CDR1 WSHSY and CDR2 SAAADI. The CDR3 loop is CASSESRRISNQPQHF. In DNA, the CDR3 is TGCGCCAGCAGTGAGTCGCGACGGATCAGCAATCAGCCCCAGCATTTT.

V is TRBV7-9 and J is TRBJ1-1; D not resolved. Germline values: CDR1 SEHNR, CDR2 FQNEAQ (reference sequence). Trimming removed 1 base at V and 11 bases at J, with 11 bases between. This CDR3 is built from 12 residues. The CDR3 spells CASSLGSSRAFF. The CDR3 nucleotides read TGTGCCAGCAGCTTAGGTTCCAGCCGCGCTTTCTTT.

This clonotype was observed at least ten times. Here the CDR3 reads CASRRYRDSNQPQHF. The CDR3 region has the DNA TGTGCCAGCAGACGATACCGGGACTCCAATCAGCCCCAGCATTTT. The chain uses TRBV28 and TRBJ1-5, with D tentatively TRBD1 (5 bases). Trimming cost V 6 bases and J 3 bases, with 15 bases left between them. The length of the CDR3 is 15 residues. The germline V gene encodes CDR1 MDHEN and CDR2 SYDVKM.

The chain combines TRBV7-6 with TRBJ1-4; 7 bases match TRBD1. After removal of 6 bases from V and 6 bases from J, the junction contained 7 bases not matched to a gene. The germline V gene encodes CDR1 SGHVS and CDR2 FNYEAQ. The CDR3 is 14 residues long. CDR3 nucleotides: TGTGCCAGCAGTAAGACAGGGTTGTATGAAAAACTGTTTTTT. Its protein is CASSKTGLYEKLFF. The full variable domain, in which reference TRBV7-6 and TRBJ1-4 provide the parts outside the CDR3, is GAGVSQSPRYKVTKRGQDVALRCDPISGHVSLYWYRQALGQGPEFLTYFNYEAQQDKSGLPNDRFSAERPEGSISTLTIQRTEQRDSAMYRCASSKTGLYEKLFFGSGTQLSVL.

This clonotype was observed a single time. The CDR3 reads CASSFGMGLNEKLFF. The CDR3 DNA sequence: TGTGCCAGCAGTTTTGGGATGGGACTTAATGAAAAACTGTTTTTT. This chain links TRBV12-3 or TRBV12-4 with TRBJ1-4, with D perhaps TRBD1 (5 bases). V was shortened by 3 bases and J by 4 bases, with 12 bases between the two germline ends. The CDR3 runs to 15 residues.